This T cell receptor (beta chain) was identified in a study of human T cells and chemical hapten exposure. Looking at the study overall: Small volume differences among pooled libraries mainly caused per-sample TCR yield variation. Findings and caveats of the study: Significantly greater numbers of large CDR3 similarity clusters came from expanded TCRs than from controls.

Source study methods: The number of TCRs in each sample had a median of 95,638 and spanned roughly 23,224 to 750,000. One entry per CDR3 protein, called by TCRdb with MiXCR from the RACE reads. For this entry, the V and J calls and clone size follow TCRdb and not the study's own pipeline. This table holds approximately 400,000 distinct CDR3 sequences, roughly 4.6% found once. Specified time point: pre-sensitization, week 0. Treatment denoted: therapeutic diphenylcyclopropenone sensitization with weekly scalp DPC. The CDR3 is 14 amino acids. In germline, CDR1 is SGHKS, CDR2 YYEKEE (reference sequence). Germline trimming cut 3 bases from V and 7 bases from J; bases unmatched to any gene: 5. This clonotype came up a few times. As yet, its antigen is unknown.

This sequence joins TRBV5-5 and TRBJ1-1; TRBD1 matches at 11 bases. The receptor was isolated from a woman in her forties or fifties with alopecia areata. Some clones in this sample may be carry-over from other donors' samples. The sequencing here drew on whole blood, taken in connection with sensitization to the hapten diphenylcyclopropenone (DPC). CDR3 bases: TGTGCCAGCAGCTGGGGACAGGGGGACGTTGAAGCTTTCTTT. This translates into CASSWGQGDVEAFF.